Here is one T cell receptor beta chain with its context. Its target antigen remains unknown. The junction does not match germline at one end; this may be a read error. Counted from cysteine to phenylalanine, this CDR3 has 14 amino acids. The retained sequence is limited to the CDR3, 42 bases, with the frame set at the first base. The germline V gene specifies SGHDT as CDR1 and YYEEEE as CDR2. Ficoll-Paque density gradient centrifugation was the method used to isolate PBMCs. The record originates from a study of T-cell memory formation after mild COVID-19 (dated by TCRdb to the early 2020s). For the study in its entirety: TCR sequence clusters from the two donors were found to be largely donor specific. T-cell clones expanding and contracting after mild COVID-19 in two donors were tracked by longitudinal TCRalpha and TCRbeta repertoire sequencing. The cohort was made up of two young adult volunteers, one female and one male, who were previously healthy. Overall study results and their limits: Only a couple of mild cases were covered in the study, and larger cohorts including severe cases with pre-infection samples were considered necessary. Contracting CD4+ clones turned up mainly in the CM and EM memory subsets, whereas EMRA was where CD8+ clones were enriched. Some responding clones were found in pre-infection memory, which suggests that pre-existing cross-reactive memory T cells took part in the SARS-CoV-2 response. Balanced CD4/CD8 phenotypes were observed for clones contracting from day 15 to 85, whereas a bias towards CD4+ was observed for a second wave of clones expanding from day 15 to 37. Whether the second-wave clones peaking on day 37 were SARS-CoV-2 specific was not confirmed.

Instrument on record: Illumina NovaSeq 6000. TCRalpha and TCRbeta cDNA libraries were constructed by 5'RACE with constant-segment primers, with sample barcodes and unique molecular identifiers being introduced. Trizol reagent was used to extract RNA from every sample. Libraries were amplified in two PCR steps, with a second sample barcode and Illumina TruSeq adapters added in the second step. Sequencing of the libraries was done on an Illumina NovaSeq, producing 2 x 150 bp paired-end reads. The paper's data handling went like this. Demultiplexing of reads and collapsing into UMI-guided consensus sequences were performed with migec v1.2.7. Using mixcr v2.1.11, UMI consensuses were aligned to TRA and TRB V and J templates and then assembled into clonotypes. A clonotype was counted as expanded or contracted only when both edgeR and NoisET called the clonotype significant, with the noise models trained on biological replicates. For edgeR calls, the cutoffs were a false discovery rate-adjusted p below 0.01 and a log2 fold-change threshold of 1. PCA with hierarchical clustering of max-normalized trajectories of the 1000 most abundant clonotypes was used as exploratory dynamics analysis. The CD4 or CD8 phenotype of responding clones was assigned using the separately sequenced CD4+ and CD8+ repertoires. TCRdb handled the public reads itself, with Q25 trimming in fastp and clone calling in MiXCR, and kept productive beta chains. Each entry is one CDR3 protein sequence, shown with its most common DNA and genes. TCRdb's processing, not the study's, gives the V and J calls here. Here the sample has around 500,000 distinct CDR3 sequences; 15% to 20% occur a single time. The ten most abundant clones make up 9% to 15% of the sample.

Recombination connected TRBV5-6 to TRBJ1-4, and TRBD1 matches 7 of the central bases. The receptor was isolated from an adult woman who had mild COVID-19 (a few samples of this study predate the infection). The sample titles of this study are shuffled in the database, so cell type and time point are left out; the donor was told from shared clones. Specimen: PBMCs or a T cell subset sorted from them (not recorded which). The bases read TGTGCCAGCAGCTTGAGGGACAGTAATGGAAAACTGTTTTTT. Protein translation: CASSLRDSNGKLFF.